Below, 10 T cell receptor beta chains from the same sample are listed, as sequenced in a study of blood T cell repertoires in COVID-19. TCRdb keeps only in-frame clones here, not all; method: immunoSEQ multiplex PCR. The table lists approximately 68,000 clones, 70% to 85% of them singletons. Material: peripheral blood. These receptors came from an elderly man with active COVID-19.

CDR3: CAWSQYLAGLQETQYF. Here the CDR3 DNA reads TGTGCCTGGAGCCAGTACCTAGCGGGCTTACAAGAGACCCAGTACTTC. J is TRBJ2-5 and V is TRBV30; 8 nucleotides align to TRBD2. The trim removed 3 bases at V and 2 bases at J, leaving 11 bases unmatched. CDR1 and CDR2 from the germline V gene are GTSNPN and SVGIG (reference sequence). The CDR3 has 16 residues.

V usage is TRBV7-3 and J usage is TRBJ2-3; D perhaps matches TRBD2 (7 bases). The CDR3 loop spans 16 amino acids. Per the germline V gene, CDR1 is SGHTA and CDR2 is FQGTGA. V shed 5 bases and J shed 2 bases, with 17 bases lying between them. The CDR3: CASSPGWGGDTDTQYF. CDR3 nucleotides: TGTGCCAGCAGCCCCGGGTGGGGGGGCGACACAGATACGCAGTATTTT.

In its sample, this clone was seen a few times. The V and J genes are TRBV5-1 and TRBJ2-3; TRBD1 might be the D (6 bases). V was cut by 0 bases and J by 0 bases, with 8 bases left in between. The germline CDR1 and CDR2 sequences are SGHRS and YFSETQ. The CDR3 loop spans 15 amino acids. CDR3 residues: CASSLGQGSTDTQYF. CDR3 nucleotide sequence: TGCGCCAGCAGCTTGGGCCAGGGGAGCACAGATACGCAGTATTTT.

V usage is TRBV7-2 and J usage is TRBJ2-3, with TRBD2 matching 9 bases. The J segment lost 0 bases and the V segment lost 5 bases, leaving 9 bases of the junction unmatched. The CDR3 contains 17 residues. Germline loops: CDR1 SGHTA, CDR2 FQGNSA. The CDR3, as DNA: TGTGCCAGCAGCAAATGGGCGGGGGGGAGTAGCACAGATACGCAGTATTTT. It is translated as CASSKWAGGSSTDTQYF.

This clone was observed a few times. The chain links TRBV3-1 (or the pseudogene TRBV3-2) to TRBJ2-7; tentatively, D is TRBD1 (6 bases). V gave up 5 bases and J gave up 6 bases, with 17 bases separating them. From germline, CDR1 is LGHDT and CDR2 YNNKEL (reference sequence). CDR3 length: 14 amino acids. CDR3 DNA: TGTGCCAGCAGCACGAGTCCCAGGGGTGGCGAGCAGTACTTC. Encoded protein: CASSTSPRGGEQYF.

The J gene is TRBJ1-6, the V gene TRBV5-4; D is ambiguous. CDR3 length equals 12 residues. Deletions cut 4 bases from V and 5 bases from J, with 4 bases between. Germline V gene lookup returns CDR1 SGHNT and CDR2 YYREEE (reference sequence). CDR3: CASSPDNSPLHF. The CDR3 DNA is TGTGCCAGCAGCCCCGATAATTCACCCCTCCACTTT. Variable domain in full (rest from reference TRBV5-4 and TRBJ1-6): ETGVTQSPTHLIKTRGQQVTLRCSSQSGHNTVSWYQQALGQGPQFIFQYYREEENGRGNFPPRFSGLQFPNYSSELNVNALELDDSALYLCASSPDNSPLHFGNGTRLTVT.

The chain uses TRBV4-3 and TRBJ2-6; 9 bases match TRBD1. Germline V gene lookup returns CDR1 LGHNA and CDR2 YSLEER. The trim removed 4 bases at V and 0 bases at J, leaving 7 bases unmatched. The CDR3 is made up of 18 amino acids. The CDR3 region has the DNA TGCGCCAGCAGCCGTCCGGGACAGGGACCCTCTGGGGCCAACGTCCTGACTTTC. Residues: CASSRPGQGPSGANVLTF.

Only a few counts were recorded for this clone. The chain combines TRBV18 with TRBJ2-7; possibly TRBD1 for D (5 bases). Trimming pared 5 bases from V and 7 bases from J, leaving 12 bases between. This CDR3 spans 12 amino acids. Germline V CDR1 and CDR2: KGHSH, LQKENI. As DNA, the CDR3 is TGTGCCAGCTCAGGACACCGTCGTGAGCAGTACTTC. Protein: CASSGHRREQYF.

The J gene is TRBJ2-1, the V gene TRBV11-2; D call uncertain. Trimming stripped 2 bases from V and 5 bases from J, with 16 bases between. The CDR3 has 16 amino acids. Germline V gene data show CDR1 as SGHAT and CDR2 as FQNNGV. The CDR3 bases are TGTGCCAGCAGCTTATCCTATTGGGCCGCAAACAATGAGCAGTTCTTC. Translation: CASSLSYWAANNEQFF.

The chain joins TRBV5-5 to TRBJ2-7; 8 bases are a match to TRBD2. The ends lost 2 bases at V and 0 bases at J; junction bases unmatched: 7. The CDR3 sequence is 16 residues long. Germline V lookup: CDR1 SGHKS, CDR2 YYEKEE (reference sequence). CDR3 sequence reads: CASSLTGTRNSYEQYF. The CDR3 DNA is TGTGCCAGCAGCTTAACAGGGACTAGAAACTCCTACGAGCAGTACTTC.